The 27 T cell receptor beta chains presented below share a single source sample, sequenced in a study of shared clonotypes between healthy human individuals (dated by TCRdb to the early 2020s). To prepare the library, the immunoSEQ multiplex PCR assay was applied. The immuneACCESS repertoire file appears here via TCRdb, limited to in-frame rearrangements. These files lack a portion of the clones; in checked studies, under half of the deficit traces to unresolved V genes, and the cause of the others is not known. The sample contains some 2.4 million clones, 93% of them found a single time. The ten largest account for about 0.34% of the sample. What was sequenced was naive CD4+ T cells from PBMCs. Per the publication, the cell subset or site label means: CD45RA+ positively selected. These receptors came from a man younger than 35 in good health. Some clones in this sample may be carry-over from other donors' samples.

This chain connects TRBV7-9 to TRBJ1-2; D unclear. Germline V gives CDR1 SEHNR, CDR2 FQNEAQ (reference sequence). V lost 2 bases and J lost 0, with 10 bases in between. The CDR3 loop spans 15 amino acids. Here the CDR3 reads CASSLIDGANYGYTF. The CDR3 nucleotides are TGTGCCAGCAGCTTAATCGATGGGGCTAACTATGGCTACACCTTC.

This clone was recorded only once. V and J are TRBV5-6 and TRBJ2-1; no definite D call. The CDR3 contains 16 residues. The ends were cut back, 0 bases at V and 3 bases at J, with 13 bases in the middle. The germline CDR1 and CDR2 sequences are SGHDT and YYEEEE. The CDR3 protein is CASSLVATRYYNEQFF. CDR3 coding DNA: TGTGCCAGCAGCTTGGTGGCAACGAGGTACTACAATGAGCAGTTCTTC.

This clone has a single count. This chain connects TRBV9 to TRBJ2-1, with D hard to call. The CDR3 extends over 15 amino acids. Trimming stripped 0 bases from V and 2 bases from J, with 9 bases between. Germline assignment: CDR1 SGDLS and CDR2 YYNGEE. The CDR3 region has the DNA TGTGCCAGCAGCGTAGGGTCGTTCACCTACAATGAGCAGTTCTTC. Residues: CASSVGSFTYNEQFF.

The chain couples TRBV5-1 to TRBJ2-5; D remains ambiguous. Trimming took off 4 bases at V and 1 base at J, with 5 bases between the two ends. Looked up from germline, CDR1 is SGHRS and CDR2 is YFSETQ. CDR3 length: 12 residues. In DNA form, the CDR3 reads TGCGCCAGCAGCCAAATCCAAGAGACCCAGTACTTC. Amino acid sequence: CASSQIQETQYF. The full variable domain, in which reference TRBV5-1 and TRBJ2-5 provide the parts outside the CDR3, is KAGVTQTPRYLIKTRGQQVTLSCSPISGHRSVSWYQQTPGQGLQFLFEYFSETQRNKGNFPGRFSGRQFSNSRSEMNVSTLELGDSALYLCASSQIQETQYFGPGTRLLVL.

The V call is TRBV5-6, the J call TRBJ2-3, with TRBD2 identical over 7 bases. Germline V gene lookup returns CDR1 SGHDT and CDR2 YYEEEE. This CDR3 spans 19 amino acids. J lost 2 bases, V lost 1 base, and 16 bases had no gene match. CDR3 nucleotides: TGTGCCAGCAGCTTGTATAACAGAGGTGGCGGGAGAACCACAGATACGCAGTATTTT. It yields the protein CASSLYNRGGGRTTDTQYF.

The genes are TRBV5-5 and TRBJ2-1; possible D gene TRBD2, 6 bases. CDR1 and CDR2 from the germline V gene are SGHKS and YYEKEE (reference sequence). The CDR3 is made up of 16 amino acids. V gave up 0 bases and J gave up 8 bases, with 18 bases separating them. The CDR3 DNA follows: TGTGCCAGCAGCTTGGCCGGAGTCGCGGGGCCGGATGAGCAGTTCTTC. The encoded protein is CASSLAGVAGPDEQFF.

The V call is TRBV14, the J call TRBJ1-2; 9 bases match TRBD1. This CDR3 contains 16 residues. The junction had 11 bases not matched to a gene; V was cut back by 4 bases and J by 5 bases. Germline assignment: CDR1 SGHDN and CDR2 FVKESK. The DNA of the CDR3 is TGTGCCAGCAGCCTAGCCGGGACAGGGATCAGTTATGGCTACACCTTC. It yields the protein CASSLAGTGISYGYTF.

The V call is TRBV19, the J call TRBJ1-2; D gene unclear. Trimming left V 2 bases short and J 4 bases short, with 14 bases between. This CDR3 has 15 amino acids. Germline V gives CDR1 LNHDA, CDR2 SQIVND (reference sequence). CDR3 protein: CASSIWQPEGYGYTF. DNA for the CDR3: TGTGCCAGTAGTATATGGCAGCCCGAAGGCTATGGCTACACCTTC.

With regard to this clone: This specimen includes other DNA sequences encoding the same CDR3. J is TRBJ2-7 and V is TRBV9, with 7 bases fitting TRBD2. Germline V CDR1 and CDR2: SGDLS, YYNGEE. This CDR3 contains 15 residues. V dropped 0 bases and J dropped 2; count of bases not matched to a gene: 5. In DNA, the CDR3 is TGTGCCAGCAGCGTAGGAACTAGCGCAACCTACGAGCAGTACTTC. Its protein product is CASSVGTSATYEQYF.

As concerns this clone: This CDR3 is missing its conserved last phenylalanine or tryptophan, likely due to a read error. The DNA is left out, because the CDR3 cannot be placed on it with certainty; the CDR3 is given as TCRdb lists it. This chain links TRBV19 with TRBJ2-7; the table's D call, TRBD2, was not checked against the DNA. The CDR3 is 9 amino acids long, termini counted. From germline, CDR1 is LNHDA and CDR2 SQIVND (reference sequence). Here the CDR3 reads CASHLVGGS.

CDR3 residues: CASSLSAVSGANVLTF. The CDR3 DNA reads TGCGCCAGCAGCTTGTCCGCAGTCTCTGGGGCCAACGTCCTGACTTTC. V usage is TRBV5-1 and J usage is TRBJ2-6; no clear D. Trimming took off 1 base at V and 0 bases at J, with 8 bases between the two ends. This CDR3 is 16 amino acids long. Germline V gives CDR1 SGHRS, CDR2 YFSETQ. The whole variable domain, remainder taken from reference TRBV5-1 and TRBJ2-6, is KAGVTQTPRYLIKTRGQQVTLSCSPISGHRSVSWYQQTPGQGLQFLFEYFSETQRNKGNFPGRFSGRQFSNSRSEMNVSTLELGDSALYLCASSLSAVSGANVLTFGAGSRLTVL.

This chain uses TRBV9 with TRBJ2-7, with D possibly being TRBD1 (6 bases). The CDR3 is 15 amino acids. V was trimmed by 3 bases and J by 0 bases, leaving 13 bases between them. CDR1 is SGDLS, CDR2 YYNGEE, per germline. As DNA, the CDR3 is TGTGCCAGCAGCGCCAAAACAGGGCTCTCCTACGAGCAGTACTTC. Residues: CASSAKTGLSYEQYF.

As for this clone: At the DNA level, this CDR3 is encoded by other sequences in the same sample as well. V usage is TRBV27 and J usage is TRBJ2-7; TRBD2 matches at 13 bases. J was trimmed by 4 bases and V by 4 bases; bases with no gene match: 7. This CDR3 spans 16 amino acids. CDR1 MNHEY and CDR2 SMNVEV come from the germline V gene (reference sequence). The DNA for the CDR3 is TGTGCCAGCAGTTCACTAGCGGGAGGGCCTGGATACGAGCAGTACTTC. Translation: CASSSLAGGPGYEQYF.

This rearrangement joins TRBV29-1 to TRBJ1-2, with TRBD1 matching over 7 bases. Per germline, CDR1 SQVTM and CDR2 ANQGSEA. This CDR3 is built from 11 residues. With V trimmed by 2 bases and J by 6 bases, 0 bases remained unmatched. The CDR3 DNA follows: TGCAGCGTTGAACAGGGGGATGGCTACACCTTC. It codes for CSVEQGDGYTF.

CDR3 in DNA: TGTGCCAGCAGCGTTGGACGGGGGAGGATTGGGGAGACCCAGTACTTC. This gives the protein CASSVGRGRIGETQYF. V usage is TRBV9 and J usage is TRBJ2-5, with a possible D match to TRBD2 (6 bases). Trimming stripped 2 bases from V and 5 bases from J, with 19 bases between. The V gene's germline CDR1 is SGDLS and CDR2 YYNGEE. The CDR3 sequence is 16 residues long.

The chain joins TRBV5-8 to TRBJ2-5; possible D gene TRBD1, 5 bases. Trimming took 0 bases from V and 0 from J, leaving 9 bases between them. Germline V gives CDR1 SGHTS, CDR2 YDEGEE. The CDR3 totals 15 residues. CDR3 in DNA: TGTGCCAGCAGCTTGGGGCAGGGTTACCAAGAGACCCAGTACTTC. This encodes CASSLGQGYQETQYF.

V gene TRBV5-6 combines with J gene TRBJ2-1; D is possibly TRBD2 (6 bases). V dropped 4 bases and J dropped 4 bases, with 18 bases sitting between them. The CDR3 is 16 amino acids. Germline lookup yields CDR1 SGHDT and CDR2 YYEEEE. The CDR3 region has the DNA TGTGCCAGCAGCCCCGTAGGGAGGACAAATTACAATGAGCAGTTCTTC. Encoded protein: CASSPVGRTNYNEQFF.

The chain couples TRBV11-2 to TRBJ2-5, with D possibly TRBD2 on 6 matching bases. The last part of the DNA fits TRBJ2-7 better; the J call may be wrong. Looked up from germline, CDR1 is SGHAT and CDR2 is FQNNGV. The CDR3 has 14 residues. The CDR3 bases are TGTGCCAGCAGCCTGTGGGGCGGGAACGACGAGCAGTACTTC. Translation: CASSLWGGNDEQYF.

The V and J genes are TRBV5-1 and TRBJ1-2; 9 positions agree with TRBD1. The CDR3 covers 14 residues. Germline-derived CDR1 and CDR2 are SGHRS and YFSETQ. V lost 3 bases, J lost 4 bases, and 4 bases stayed unmatched. CDR3 region: CASSWGQGLYGYTF. CDR3 coding DNA: TGCGCCAGCAGCTGGGGACAGGGACTCTATGGCTACACCTTC.

The V gene is TRBV7-3, the J gene TRBJ2-3; 7 nucleotides match TRBD2. V gave up 4 bases and J gave up 3 bases; unmatched junction bases: 7. The CDR3 runs to 15 residues. Germline lookup yields CDR1 SGHTA and CDR2 FQGTGA. CDR3 residues: CASSSYGGTTDTQYF. CDR3 in DNA: TGTGCCAGCAGCTCATACGGGGGGACTACAGATACGCAGTATTTT.

In this sample, this clone turned up a few times. The gene calls are TRBV27 and TRBJ2-7; no reliable D call. There are 12 residues in the CDR3. Germline lookup yields CDR1 MNHEY and CDR2 SMNVEV (reference sequence). V was shortened by 6 bases and J by 1 base, with 7 bases between the two germline ends. Here the CDR3 DNA reads TGTGCCAGCAGGGGTGAGTCCTACGAGCAGTACTTC. This translates into CASRGESYEQYF.

The rearrangement links TRBV6-5 to TRBJ1-1, with D unclear. With 7 bases removed from V and 8 bases from J, the gap between germline ends came to 14 bases. CDR1 is MNHEY, CDR2 SVGAGI, per germline. The CDR3 totals 12 residues. The CDR3 nucleotides read TGTGCCAGCACCCTTGTGACCGGGGAAGCTTTCTTT. Amino acid sequence: CASTLVTGEAFF.

V and J are TRBV7-9 and TRBJ2-7; 8 bases align to TRBD1. CDR3 length: 14 residues. The germline gives CDR1 SEHNR, CDR2 FQNEAQ (reference sequence). Germline trimming cut 3 bases from V and 3 bases from J; bases unmatched to any gene: 4. The CDR3 loop is CASSFEQGGYEQYF. The CDR3 region has the DNA TGTGCCAGCAGCTTTGAACAGGGGGGCTACGAGCAGTACTTC.

This rearrangement joins TRBV7-7 to TRBJ2-2; either TRBD1 or TRBD2 may fit D (6 bases each). The ends were cut back, 5 bases at V and 2 bases at J, with 12 bases in the middle. The CDR3 loop spans 15 amino acids. Germline V CDR1 and CDR2: SSHAT, FNYEAQ (reference sequence). CDR3 bases: TGTGCCAGCAGCCAAGGAGGGGGAAACACCGGGGAGCTGTTTTTT. Protein sequence: CASSQGGGNTGELFF.

The chain joins TRBV30 to TRBJ1-1; no firm D call. Trimming cost V 6 bases and J 3 bases, with 8 bases left between them. CDR3 size: 11 residues. Germline assignment: CDR1 GTSNPN and CDR2 SVGIG (reference sequence). In DNA, the CDR3 is TGTGCCTGCCGGGCCTACACTGAAGCTTTCTTT. Translated, it gives CACRAYTEAFF.

This clone is a singleton in its sample. The chain recombines TRBV7-8 with TRBJ1-5; a possible D gene is TRBD1 (6 bases). Per the germline V gene, CDR1 is SGHVS and CDR2 is FQNEAQ. Trimming took off 5 bases at V and 7 bases at J, with 12 bases between the two ends. The CDR3 length is 13 residues. The DNA for the CDR3 is TGTGCCAGCAGCCTTACAGGGCCGCAGCCCCAGCATTTT. It encodes CASSLTGPQPQHF.

The chain has TRBV4-1 and TRBJ1-2, with D possibly TRBD1 on 6 matching bases. The CDR3 is 14 residues long. CDR1 is MGHRA and CDR2 is YSYEKL in the germline V gene. V lost 5 bases, J lost 3 bases, and 13 bases lay in between. Written as DNA, the CDR3 is TGCGCCAGCAGCGAAGCCCACAGGGACTATGGCTACACCTTC. Translated, it gives CASSEAHRDYGYTF.